This T cell receptor (beta chain) was sequenced during a study of blood T cell repertoires in COVID-19. Overall study context: Donors in the United States, Italy and Spain gave samples during acute or convalescent COVID-19.

Trimming removed 6 bases from V and 1 base from J; junction bases left unmatched: 7. This CDR3 has 15 residues. Germline V gene sequence: CDR1 LNHNV, CDR2 YYDKDF (reference sequence). Original handling: Reference gene primer amplification in the assay estimated nucleated cell counts. The method was immunoSEQ multiplex PCR; TCRdb's version includes in-frame clones alone and lacks a portion of them. V, J and clone size derive from that table, while D and trimming were established from the DNA sequence. The sample has 200,000 to 300,000 clones, 70% to 90% seen once. The receptor comes from a man aged 55 to 69 with acute or convalescent COVID-19. Input material: peripheral blood. J is TRBJ2-7 and V is TRBV15; TRBD1 matches at 9 bases. The CDR3 is CATRPAGTGSYEQYF. The CDR3 DNA sequence: TGTGCCACCAGGCCTGCCGGGACAGGGTCCTACGAGCAGTACTTC.